This T cell receptor (beta chain) was obtained from a study of cytomegalovirus exposure and HLA in healthy donors. The junction had 3 bases not matched to a gene; V was cut back by 5 bases and J by 8 bases. The CDR3 extends over 12 amino acids. Per germline, CDR1 LNHDA and CDR2 SQIVND (reference sequence). The PCR had 60 Vbeta and 13 Jbeta primers. Authors' data handling: Tens of millions of unique TCR beta chains, 9 million to 12 million shared, were counted in a later analysis. Libraries were prepared by immunoSEQ multiplex PCR; TCRdb keeps only in-frame clonotypes and omits some of them. For V, J and clone size, that table is used; D and trimming come from the DNA. The data contain nearly 200,000 clones, around 87% of them seen just once; the ten biggest clones take up 1% to 1.5%.

The source is a man younger than 40 in good health and CMV-seronegative. Sample: PBMCs. The chain combines TRBV19 with TRBJ2-1, with 7 bases aligning to TRBD2. CDR3 protein: CASSGGVYEQFF. The CDR3 DNA is TGTGCCAGTAGTGGGGGGGTATATGAGCAGTTCTTC.